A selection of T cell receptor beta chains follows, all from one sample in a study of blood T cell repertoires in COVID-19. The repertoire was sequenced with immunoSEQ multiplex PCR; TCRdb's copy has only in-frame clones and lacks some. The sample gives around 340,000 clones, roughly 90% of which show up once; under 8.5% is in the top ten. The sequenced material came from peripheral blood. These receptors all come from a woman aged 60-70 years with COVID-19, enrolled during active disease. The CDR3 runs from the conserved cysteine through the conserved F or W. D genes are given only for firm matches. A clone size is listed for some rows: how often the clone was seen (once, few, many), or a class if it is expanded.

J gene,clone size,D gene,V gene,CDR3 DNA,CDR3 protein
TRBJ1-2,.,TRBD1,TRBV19,TGTGCCAGTAGTGGACAGGGGACGGGCTATGGCTACACCTTC,CASSGQGTGYGYTF
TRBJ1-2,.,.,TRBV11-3,TGTGCCAGCAGCTTAGTCGGGGGAAGCTACACCTTC,CASSLVGGSYTF
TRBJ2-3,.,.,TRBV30,TGTGCCTGGAGTGTTTTGACTCCCAGCACAGATACGCAGTATTTT,CAWSVLTPSTDTQYF
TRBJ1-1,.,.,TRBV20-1,TGCAGTGCTTATCCGAACACTGAAGCTTTCTTT,CSAYPNTEAFF
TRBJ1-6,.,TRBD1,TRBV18,TGTGCCAGCTCACCACGTCCGGACAGGGGAGCACCCCTCCACTTT,CASSPRPDRGAPLHF
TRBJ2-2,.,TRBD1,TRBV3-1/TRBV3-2,TGTGCCAGCAGCCAAGATCTTGACAGGGGCGGGTTAACCGGGGAGCTGTTTTTT,CASSQDLDRGGLTGELFF
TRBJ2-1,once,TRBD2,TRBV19,TGTGCCAGTAGTACCTTCAGCGGGGGGGTCACTGAGCAGTTCTTC,CASSTFSGGVTEQFF
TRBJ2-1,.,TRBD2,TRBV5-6,TGTGCCAGCAGCTTGGCAGGGGCGGGGGGCTTCTACAATGAGCAGTTCTTC,CASSLAGAGGFYNEQFF
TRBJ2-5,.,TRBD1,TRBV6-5,TGTGCCAGCAGTTCAAAGACAGGGCAAGAGACCCAGTACTTC,CASSSKTGQETQYF
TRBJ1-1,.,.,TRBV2,TGTGCCAGCAGTGAAGAAGCAGGGAAGTACACTGAAGCTTTCTTT,CASSEEAGKYTEAFF
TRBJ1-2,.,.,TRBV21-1,TGTGCCAGCAGGCGGGGAATCTACTATGGCTACACCTTC,CASRRGIYYGYTF
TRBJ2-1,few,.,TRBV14,TGTGCCAGCAGAGCTTACAATGAGCAGTTCTTC,CASRAYNEQFF
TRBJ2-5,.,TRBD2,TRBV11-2,TGTGCCAGCAGCTTAGGCCTAGCGGGGGGCCGTGCGTACCAAGAGACCCAGTACTTC,CASSLGLAGGRAYQETQYF
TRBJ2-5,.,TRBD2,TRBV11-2,TGTGCCAGCAGCTTTGGTAGCGGGGGAGAGACCCAGTACTTC,CASSFGSGGETQYF
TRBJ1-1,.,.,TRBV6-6,TGTGCCAGCAGTTCCGAGATGACTGAAGCTTTCTTT,CASSSEMTEAFF
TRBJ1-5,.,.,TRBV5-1,TGCGCCAGCAGTATATCGGGTAGTCAGCCCCAGCATTTT,CASSISGSQPQHF
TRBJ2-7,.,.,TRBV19,TGTGCCAGTAGTATGACTATTATGGGAGAGCAGTACTTC,CASSMTIMGEQYF
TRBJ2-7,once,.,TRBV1,TGCACCAGCAGCCAAGATCTGGGTGGTCTAGCCGCCTACGAGCAGTACTTC,CTSSQDLGGLAAYEQYF
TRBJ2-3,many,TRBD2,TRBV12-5,TGTGCTAGTGAAAGCGGGGGGGCATATACGCAGTATTTT,CASESGGAYTQYF
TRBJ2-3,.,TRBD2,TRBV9,TGTGCCAGCAGCGAGGCTAGCGGGGGCCCGAGCCGAGATACGCAGTATTTT,CASSEASGGPSRDTQYF
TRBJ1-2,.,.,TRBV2,TGTGCCAGCAGTGAAAGCGGATCTAACTATGGCTACACCTTC,CASSESGSNYGYTF
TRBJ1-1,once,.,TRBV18,TGTGCCAGCTCACCTCAGGGTGTTAGGACTGAAGCTTTCTTT,CASSPQGVRTEAFF